Each of the 10 T cell receptor beta chains below was sequenced from the same sample in a study of cytomegalovirus exposure and HLA in healthy donors. Researchers ran the PCR with 60 Vbeta and 13 Jbeta primers. Here immunoSEQ multiplex PCR was the method, and the copy in TCRdb shows in-frame clones only, minus some. The sample carries 85,000 to 130,000 clones, less than 80% recorded once. Sequencing was done on a sample of PBMCs. The receptor set was obtained from a man aged 60 to 75 in good health and CMV-seronegative.

Only a few counts were recorded for this clone. Here the CDR3 DNA reads TGCGCCAGCAGCCAAGGTCTACAGGGGTCTCAGCCCCAGCATTTT. Protein: CASSQGLQGSQPQHF. The V call is TRBV4-3, the J call TRBJ1-5; 7 bases map to TRBD1. The V gene end was trimmed by 1 base and the J gene end by 6 bases; junction bases not matched to a gene: 6. This CDR3 is 15 amino acids long. Per the germline V gene, CDR1 is LGHNA and CDR2 is YSLEER.

This clone was counted between two and nine times. The gene calls are TRBV5-1 and TRBJ2-3; TRBD2 is a possible D gene (5 bases). V was clipped by 7 bases and J by 4 bases, with 7 bases between them. The germline CDR1 and CDR2 sequences are SGHRS and YFSETQ. The CDR3 is 11 amino acids. The CDR3 nucleotides read TGCGCCAGCTCGGGGTCAGATACGCAGTATTTT. Its translation: CASSGSDTQYF.

V and J are TRBV5-8 and TRBJ1-1; 8 bases align to TRBD1. There are 15 residues in the CDR3. With 5 bases clipped from V and 0 bases from J, the junction kept 6 bases outside the gene matches. Germline values: CDR1 SGHTS, CDR2 YDEGEE. CDR3 nucleotide sequence: TGTGCCAGCAGATCCACGGGACAGGTGAACACTGAAGCTTTCTTT. Its translation: CASRSTGQVNTEAFF.

The gene calls are TRBV7-6 and TRBJ1-4; perhaps TRBD1 as D (5 bases). The CDR3 sequence is 14 residues long. CDR1 is SGHVS, CDR2 FNYEAQ, per germline. Trimming shortened V by 8 bases and J by 10 bases, and 20 bases separated the two germline ends. This CDR3 is CASGNGPSGGKLFF. CDR3 sequence (DNA): TGTGCCAGCGGCAATGGACCTTCGGGGGGAAAACTGTTTTTT. Filled out from reference TRBV7-6 and TRBJ1-4, the complete variable domain reads GAGVSQSPRYKVTKRGQDVALRCDPISGHVSLYWYRQALGQGPEFLTYFNYEAQQDKSGLPNDRFSAERPEGSISTLTIQRTEQRDSAMYRCASGNGPSGGKLFFGSGTQLSVL.

In its sample, this clone was seen a few times. The chain uses TRBV6-5 and TRBJ1-1, with D perhaps TRBD1 (5 bases). This CDR3 comprises 16 residues. V lost 2 bases and J 1 base, leaving 14 bases between the germline ends. CDR1 is MNHEY, CDR2 SVGAGI, per germline. In nucleotides, the CDR3 is TGTGCCAGCAGTTACAACCCAGGGCAGACGAACACTGAAGCTTTCTTT. Translation gives CASSYNPGQTNTEAFF.

This sequence joins TRBV7-3 and TRBJ1-1; 7 bases fit TRBD1. J lost 3 bases, V lost 0 bases, and 4 bases had no gene match. CDR1 and CDR2 from the germline V gene are SGHTA and FQGTGA. The CDR3 totals 15 residues. The CDR3, as DNA: TGTGCCAGCAGCTTAACGGGGCAGGGGGACACTGAAGCTTTCTTT. Its protein is CASSLTGQGDTEAFF. The variable domain in full, with the rest retrieved from reference TRBV7-3 and TRBJ1-1, is GAGVSQTPSNKVTEKGKYVELRCDPISGHTALYWYRQSLGQGPEFLIYFQGTGAADDSGLPNDRFFAVRPEGSVSTLKIQRTERGDSAVYLCASSLTGQGDTEAFFGQGTRLTVV.

The CDR3 coding sequence is TGCGCCAGCAGCCCGACGACGGGATCTAGCACAGATACGCAGTATTTT. It codes for CASSPTTGSSTDTQYF. V usage is TRBV4-3 and J usage is TRBJ2-3; D may be TRBD2 (5 bases). Germline-derived CDR1 and CDR2 are LGHNA and YSLEER. V was pared by 4 bases and J by 0 bases, with 14 bases between. The CDR3 runs to 16 residues.

This chain connects TRBV7-2 to TRBJ2-3; maybe TRBD2 (6 bases). Looked up from germline, CDR1 is SGHTA and CDR2 is FQGNSA. The CDR3 totals 15 residues. Between the trimmed V and J ends, which lost 5 bases and 0 bases, there was a span of 12 bases. DNA of the CDR3: TGTGCCAGCAGCCGCGGGATTCTTAGCACAGATACGCAGTATTTT. Translated: CASSRGILSTDTQYF.

The chain employs TRBV19 and TRBJ1-4; D is unresolved. Germline V gives CDR1 LNHDA, CDR2 SQIVND (reference sequence). V lost 2 bases to trimming and J lost 6 bases, with 10 bases between them. This CDR3 is 14 amino acids long. The CDR3 bases are TGTGCCAGTAGTATACGAGGTCGGGATGAAAAACTGTTTTTT. Translating gives CASSIRGRDEKLFF.

The chain has TRBV7-2 and TRBJ1-6, with 11 positions matching TRBD1. Germline V lookup: CDR1 SGHTA, CDR2 FQGNSA. The CDR3 totals 19 residues. Losses at the gene ends were 3 bases for V and 5 bases for J; bases not matched to a gene: 12. CDR3 amino acids: CASSLVGQGVFPNNSPLHF. The CDR3 DNA sequence: TGTGCCAGCAGCTTGGTGGGACAGGGGGTCTTCCCGAATAATTCACCCCTCCACTTT.